This TCR beta chain was identified during a study of cytomegalovirus exposure and HLA in healthy donors. General study findings and limits: Later, an analysis found that common viral pathogens appeared to be linked with several of the most significant clusters.

This clone has a single count. Its antigen is as yet unknown. The CDR3 totals 15 residues. Germline V gives CDR1 SGHTA, CDR2 FQGNSA. The V end lost 3 bases, the J end lost 2 bases, and 12 bases lay between the germline ends. Use of 60 Vbeta and 13 Jbeta primers characterized the PCR. Assay used: immunoSEQ multiplex PCR; TCRdb lists only in-frame clones, some missing. The sample contains 95,000 to 100,000 clones, roughly 79% of which appear only once. The sequenced sample was PBMCs. The origin of this receptor is a man aged 35 to 55 in good health and CMV-seronegative. V is TRBV7-2 and J is TRBJ2-3; TRBD1 is a possible D gene (6 bases). This chain's CDR3 is CASSFSTGNTDTQYF. CDR3 sequence (DNA): TGTGCCAGCAGCTTCAGTACAGGGAACACAGATACGCAGTATTTT.